This TCR beta chain was identified in a study of shared clonotypes between healthy human individuals. Produced via immunoSEQ multiplex PCR; TCRdb's table is partial and in-frame only. The sample lists 2 million to 2.5 million clones, around 95% occurring once. This CDR3 spans 17 amino acids. CDR1 and CDR2 (germline): SGHNT, YYREEE (reference sequence). The junction had 9 bases not matched to a gene; V was cut back by 4 bases and J by 1 base. The TCR comes from a man younger than 35 in good health. Sequences were obtained from naive CD4+ T cells sorted from blood. Subset described: CD45RA+ positively selected. The chain links TRBV5-4 to TRBJ1-5, with 9 nucleotides matching TRBD1. CDR3 sequence reads: CASSTWTGVGSNQPQHF. The CDR3, as DNA: TGTGCCAGCAGCACATGGACAGGGGTCGGCAGCAATCAGCCCCAGCATTTT.